A selection of T cell receptor beta chains follows, all from one sample in a study of technical replicates of blood from a few donors. Sequencing was performed with immunoSEQ multiplex PCR; in TCRdb, only in-frame clones are kept and a portion is missing. The sample carries 45,000 to 60,000 clones, 91% recorded once. Sequencing was performed on PBMCs. Receptor source: a human donor in good health. Some clones in this sample may be carry-over from other donors' samples. Each CDR3 is given without its conserved first and last residue.

v_call cdr3_aa
TRBV6-5 ASRTYGTPTEKLF
TRBV7-2 ASSLLAGGGTDTQY
TRBV7-9 ASSPRLGQGVTGELF
TRBV7-9 ASSFEGDSPLH
TRBV2 ASSDRGLTNYGYT
TRBV10-3 ATGGLAILYNEQF
TRBV2 ASWDPRTSGRSHEQY
TRBV5-1 ASSTQVRGPETQY
TRBV7-8 ASSLGDGAGYEQY
TRBV28 ASSVTRGRVGYT
TRBV7-9 ASSLVFGGYTEAF
TRBV6-6 ASSYSSGSAGELF
TRBV9 ASSVDDHLAAYNEQF
TRBV25-1 ASSPRGKVWNEQF
TRBV7-9 ASSPLRTGGDYGYT
TRBV5-5 ASSFAGQRNEKLF
TRBV5-1 ASRASGSRDNEQF
TRBV10-3 ATGDSYEQY
TRBV9 ASSYGPTYEQY
TRBV5-4 ASRTSGGPSRFIYEQY
TRBV4-1 ASSQGAGGRTNEKLF
TRBV5-1 ASSSTTTNEKLF
TRBV7-2 ASSLARTDTQY
TRBV27 ASSLGSGSLYNEQF
TRBV19 ASSIGTGGRGETQY
TRBV19 ASSSDLEPGSTDTQY
TRBV30 AWARLAGEYEQY
TRBV5-4 ATTKPSSTDTQY
TRBV28 ASGESGANVLT
TRBV7-3 ASSLQGGSPLH
TRBV18 ASCPDLSSYNEQF
TRBV30 AWRGGSFGGSRSTGELF
TRBV7-9 ASSLYKGQGTSGELF
TRBV4-2 ASSPSTREFLHEQF
TRBV4-2 ASSQDYGTGDLSDTEAF
TRBV6-5 ASSRGDRGLTEAF
TRBV30 AWSNSNATSGKYEQY
TRBV4-3 ASKRQGAGGYT
TRBV7-2 ASWGGAPRLS
TRBV7-3 ASRPTQGTGPARSGNTIY
TRBV6-5 ASSYGQGPTYEQY
TRBV7-3 ASSFVRHTEAF
TRBV4-3 ASSQVGGTRTDTQY
TRBV6-1 ASSEWAGSTNGYT
TRBV11-2 ASSPLADTQY
TRBV7-2 ASSLATFASNLAGTSYEQY
TRBV5-8 ASSLGWGQASNHGYT
TRBV19 ASSQGATEAF
TRBV5-6 ASSLEGLAGGPRRETQY
TRBV11-2 ASSQQEWYSPLH
TRBV6-1 ASSGQDSSYEQY
TRBV7-7 ASSSRGGPEDTQY
TRBV1 TSSQEKTSGNFYEQY
TRBV11-1 ASSSSRQGTGYT
TRBV6-5 ASYRTATEAF
TRBV6-6 ASSSTGTSGYEQY
TRBV5-4 ASSLETGGYNEQF
TRBV6-6 ASSFGQNNEKLF
TRBV4-2 ASSPSGTGEKGYT